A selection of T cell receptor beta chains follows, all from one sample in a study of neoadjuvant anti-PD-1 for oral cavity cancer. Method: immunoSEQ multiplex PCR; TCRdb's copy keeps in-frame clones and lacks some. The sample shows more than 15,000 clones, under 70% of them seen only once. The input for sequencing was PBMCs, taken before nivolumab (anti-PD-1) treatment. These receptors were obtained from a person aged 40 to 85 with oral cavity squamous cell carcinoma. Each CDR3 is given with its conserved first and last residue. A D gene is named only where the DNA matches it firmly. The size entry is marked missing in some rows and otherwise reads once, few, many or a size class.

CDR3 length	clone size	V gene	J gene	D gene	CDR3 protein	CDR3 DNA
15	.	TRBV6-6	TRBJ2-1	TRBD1	CASSTRTGGTNEQFF	TGTGCCAGCTCTACTAGGACAGGGGGCACCAATGAGCAGTTCTTC
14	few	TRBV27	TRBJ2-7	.	CASRRAEYSYEQYF	TGTGCCTCCCGGCGAGCGGAGTACTCCTACGAGCAGTACTTC
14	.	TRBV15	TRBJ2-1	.	CATSGGLGDNEQFF	TGTGCCACCAGCGGGGGACTTGGCGACAATGAGCAGTTCTTC
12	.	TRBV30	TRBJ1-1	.	CAWRYADTEAFF	TGTGCCTGGAGGTACGCGGACACTGAAGCTTTCTTT
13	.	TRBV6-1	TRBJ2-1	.	CASRPSSYNEQFF	TGTGCCAGCCGCCCCTCCTCCTACAATGAGCAGTTCTTC
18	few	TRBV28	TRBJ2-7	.	CASSFPPMRIGRSYEQYF	TGTGCCAGCAGTTTCCCCCCAATGAGGATTGGTCGCTCCTACGAGCAGTACTTC
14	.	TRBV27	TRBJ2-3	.	CASSSGFRTDTQYF	TGTGCCAGCAGTTCTGGATTCAGAACAGATACGCAGTATTTT
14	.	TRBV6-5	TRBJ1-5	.	CASSYGGRGQPQHF	TGTGCCAGCAGTTACGGGGGGCGAGGTCAGCCCCAGCATTTT
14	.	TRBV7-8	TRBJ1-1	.	CASSSGLQNTEAFF	TGTGCCAGCAGTTCGGGACTCCAGAACACTGAAGCTTTCTTT
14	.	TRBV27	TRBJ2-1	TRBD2	CASSVSGDYNEQFF	TGTGCCAGCAGTGTTAGCGGGGATTACAATGAGCAGTTCTTC
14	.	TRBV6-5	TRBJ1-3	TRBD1	CASSKDRLGNTIYF	TGTGCCAGCAGCAAGGACAGGCTAGGTAACACCATATATTTT
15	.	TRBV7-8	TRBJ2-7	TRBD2	CASSSLAGAAGEQYF	TGTGCCAGCAGCTCCTTAGCGGGAGCTGCGGGAGAGCAGTACTTC
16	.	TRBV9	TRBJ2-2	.	CASSVGLTGNTGELFF	TGTGCCAGCAGCGTTGGACTCACTGGGAACACCGGGGAGCTGTTTTTT
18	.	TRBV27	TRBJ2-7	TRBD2	CASSLGGTSGRPPYEQYF	TGTGCCAGCAGTTTGGGGGGGACTAGCGGGAGGCCCCCCTACGAGCAGTACTTC
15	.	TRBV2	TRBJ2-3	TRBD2	CASSVDRLARDTQYF	TGTGCCAGCAGTGTGGATCGACTAGCAAGAGATACGCAGTATTTT
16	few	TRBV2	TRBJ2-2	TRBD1	CASSGRDRRNTGELFF	TGTGCCAGCAGTGGGCGGGACAGGCGGAACACCGGGGAGCTGTTTTTT
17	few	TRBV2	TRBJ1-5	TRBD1	CASTGTGGSYSNQPQHF	TGTGCCAGCACCGGGACAGGGGGTTCCTATAGCAATCAGCCCCAGCATTTT
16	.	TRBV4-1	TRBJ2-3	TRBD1	CASSGGTGGYTDTQYF	TGCGCCAGCAGCGGGGGGACAGGGGGGTACACAGATACGCAGTATTTT
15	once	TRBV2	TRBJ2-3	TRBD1	CASRAGTGLTDTQYF	TGTGCCAGCAGAGCCGGGACAGGGCTCACAGATACGCAGTATTTT
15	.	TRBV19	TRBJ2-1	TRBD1	CASMKRGQGNHEQFF	TGTGCCAGTATGAAAAGGGGGCAGGGTAACCATGAGCAGTTCTTC
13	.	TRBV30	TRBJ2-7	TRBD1	CAWSRQGSYEQYF	TGTGCCTGGAGTCGACAGGGGAGCTACGAGCAGTACTTC
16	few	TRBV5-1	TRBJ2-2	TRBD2	CASSLGGLADHRELFF	TGCGCCAGCAGCTTGGGGGGACTAGCGGACCACCGGGAGCTGTTTTTT
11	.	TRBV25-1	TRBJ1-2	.	CASSEGAGYTF	TGTGCCAGCAGTGAGGGGGCTGGCTACACCTTC
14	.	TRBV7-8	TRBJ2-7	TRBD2	CASSLGGSLYEQYF	TGTGCCAGCAGCTTGGGCGGGAGTCTTTACGAGCAGTACTTC
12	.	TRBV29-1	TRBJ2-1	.	CSVENSWDEQFF	TGCAGCGTTGAAAATTCGTGGGACGAGCAGTTCTTC
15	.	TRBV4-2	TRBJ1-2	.	CASSQDEVQHYGYTF	TGTGCCAGCAGCCAAGATGAGGTCCAGCACTATGGCTACACCTTC
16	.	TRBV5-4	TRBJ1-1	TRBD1	CASSLGQGLGTTEAFF	TGTGCCAGCAGCTTGGGACAGGGGCTCGGGACCACTGAAGCTTTCTTT
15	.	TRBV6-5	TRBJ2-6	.	CASSLRQAGANVLTF	TGTGCCAGCAGTCTCCGCCAAGCTGGGGCCAACGTCCTGACTTTC
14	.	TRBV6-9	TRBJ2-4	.	CANGTGAVKNIQYF	TGTGCCAACGGAACAGGCGCCGTCAAAAACATTCAGTACTTC
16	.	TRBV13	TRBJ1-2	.	CASSLGRGINNYGYTF	TGTGCCAGCAGCTTAGGCCGGGGCATAAATAACTATGGCTACACCTTC
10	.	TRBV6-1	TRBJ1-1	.	CASEWTEAFF	TGTGCCAGCGAATGGACTGAAGCTTTCTTT
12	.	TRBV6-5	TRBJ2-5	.	CASSSERETQYF	TGTGCCAGCAGTAGTGAACGAGAGACCCAGTACTTC
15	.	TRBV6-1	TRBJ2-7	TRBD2	CASSEGLAGAYEQYF	TGTGCCAGCAGTGAAGGGCTAGCGGGAGCCTACGAGCAGTACTTC
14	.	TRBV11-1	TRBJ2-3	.	CASRKESGTDTQYF	TGTGCCAGCAGGAAAGAGAGTGGAACAGATACGCAGTATTTT
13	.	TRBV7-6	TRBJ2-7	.	CASSGTGLYEQYF	TGTGCCAGCAGCGGCACAGGGTTATACGAGCAGTACTTC
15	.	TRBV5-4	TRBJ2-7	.	CASSSMTAAEYEQYF	TGTGCCAGCAGCTCAATGACAGCCGCCGAATACGAGCAGTACTTC
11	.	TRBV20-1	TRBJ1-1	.	CSAREVGHPFF	TGCAGTGCTAGAGAAGTTGGCCACCCTTTCTTT
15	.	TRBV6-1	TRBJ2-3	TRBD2	CASSGGLSPPDTQYF	TGTGCCAGCAGTGGGGGACTAAGCCCCCCAGATACGCAGTATTTT
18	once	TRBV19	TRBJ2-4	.	CASSIGQGVPLAKNIQYF	TGTGCCAGTAGTATAGGGCAGGGCGTCCCGTTAGCCAAAAACATTCAGTACTTC
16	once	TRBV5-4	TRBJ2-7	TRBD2	CASSLGLAATNGEQYF	TGTGCCAGCAGCTTGGGACTAGCGGCCACCAACGGGGAGCAGTACTTC
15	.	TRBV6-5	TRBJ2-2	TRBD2	CASRKKTSGTGELFF	TGTGCCAGCAGGAAAAAGACTAGCGGGACCGGGGAGCTGTTTTTT
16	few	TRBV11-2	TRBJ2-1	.	CASSSYRGRSGNEQFF	TGTGCCAGCAGCTCCTATCGGGGCAGGTCGGGGAATGAGCAGTTCTTC
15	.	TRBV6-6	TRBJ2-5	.	CASSYSRGGGETQYF	TGTGCCAGCAGTTACTCGAGGGGCGGAGGGGAGACCCAGTACTTC
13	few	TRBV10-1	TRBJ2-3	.	CASSESLEDTQYF	TGCGCCAGCAGTGAGTCGTTGGAAGATACGCAGTATTTT
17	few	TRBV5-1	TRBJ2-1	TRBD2	CASSLFGGTSGNNEQFF	TGCGCCAGCAGCTTGTTTGGCGGGACTAGCGGGAACAATGAGCAGTTCTTC